This TCR beta chain was captured in a study of blood T cell repertoires in COVID-19. Study-wide context: From the United States, Italy and Spain came samples of acute and convalescent COVID-19. Sample material is recorded as cDNA or gDNA derived from T cells, B-cell-depleted T cells, or PBMCs.

CDR3 length equals 13 residues. Germline V gives CDR1 MGHDK, CDR2 SYGVNS. The junction had 8 bases not matched to a gene; V was cut back by 8 bases and J by 6 bases. The age range of participants was 18 to 89 years, with residence in 20 to 25 US areas. Per the original methods: By means of reference gene primer amplification, nucleated cell counts were estimated. Data came from immunoSEQ multiplex PCR; TCRdb stores just in-frame clones and leaves some out. D and trimming were read from the DNA, whereas the V and J calls and clone size are those reported in that table. The sample lists about 170,000 clones, around nine tenths occurring once.

This rearrangement joins TRBV25-1 to TRBJ2-7, with TRBD1 matching 9 bases. This receptor was taken from a woman aged 18-29 years who had recovered from COVID-19. The sequencing input was PBMCs or T cells enriched from blood (not recorded which). The DNA of the CDR3 is TGTGCCAGCCCTCGGGACAGGGTCAGCGAGCAGTACTTC. It is translated as CASPRDRVSEQYF.